This T cell receptor beta chain was identified during a study of shared clonotypes between healthy human individuals. Broader study findings: Larger estimated richness was generally seen in naive subsets than in memory subsets. Shared across a few donors were around 5% of the naive CD4 clonotypes. Donor clonotype sharing was expected to depend on sequencing depth.

This table comes from immunoSEQ multiplex PCR, and its TCRdb copy is limited to in-frame clones, with some not included. The table includes 2 million to 3 million clones, 93% detected once. The CDR3 length is 12 residues. CDR1 MDHEN and CDR2 SYDVKM come from the germline V gene. Trimming shortened V by 4 bases and J by 3 bases, and 7 bases separated the two germline ends. Of note for this clone: Its antigen remains unknown.

This TCR derives from a man aged 18 to 30 in good health. Some clones in this sample may be carry-over from other donors' samples. Sequencing used naive CD4+ T cells from PBMCs. Subset denoted: CD45RA+ positively selected. The gene calls are TRBV28 and TRBJ2-7; D not certain. CDR3 amino acids: CASSYQHYEQYF. As DNA, the CDR3 is TGTGCCAGCAGTTACCAACACTACGAGCAGTACTTC.